The entry below gives a single TCR beta chain sequence along with its context. Its antigen is not identified. This entry comes from a study of CD8 T cell repertoires and HIV-1 epitope variants. As for the study in general: Twenty-five autologous and known Gag and Nef epitope variant peptides each stimulated T cells separately. Enriched T cells were co-cultured with equal autologous T cell-negative cells. 1M T cells were kept uncultured as a baseline.

On the immunoSEQ platform, TCR beta CDR3s were sequenced at survey depth. The method was immunoSEQ multiplex PCR; TCRdb's version includes in-frame clones alone and lacks a portion of them. The table includes about 4,800 clones, over 60% detected once. The sequence was obtained from a male donor with HIV. The sample consisted of cultured CD8+ T cells derived from PBMCs.

CDR3 DNA sequence: TGTGCCAGCAGCTCGAGGACTAGCGGGGTCTCCTACGAGCAGTACTTC. It codes for CASSSRTSGVSYEQYF. The V and J genes are TRBV5-5 and TRBJ2-7; TRBD2 matches at 12 bases. This CDR3 has 16 residues. The germline V gene has CDR1 SGHKS and CDR2 YYEKEE (reference sequence). V gave up 3 bases and J gave up 0 bases; unmatched junction bases: 4.